This T cell receptor (beta chain) was sequenced for a study of identical twins. With 1 base removed from V and 5 bases from J, the gap between germline ends came to 9 bases. The CDR3 has 14 amino acids. TCRdb re-called the 5' RACE reads with MiXCR, one entry per CDR3 protein. The data contain about 460,000 distinct CDR3 sequences, about 14% of them singletons. In this sample, this clonotype turned up once. These data also formed part of another study, on yellow fever vaccine responses in identical twins.

This chain uses TRBV12-3 or TRBV12-4 with TRBJ2-1; the D gene is possibly TRBD2 (5 bases). What was sequenced was CD4+ T cells sorted from blood. This clonotype originated in a young woman in good health. The CDR3 spells CASSLVSGNNEQFF. Here the CDR3 DNA reads TGTGCCAGCAGTTTAGTATCCGGGAACAATGAGCAGTTCTTC.